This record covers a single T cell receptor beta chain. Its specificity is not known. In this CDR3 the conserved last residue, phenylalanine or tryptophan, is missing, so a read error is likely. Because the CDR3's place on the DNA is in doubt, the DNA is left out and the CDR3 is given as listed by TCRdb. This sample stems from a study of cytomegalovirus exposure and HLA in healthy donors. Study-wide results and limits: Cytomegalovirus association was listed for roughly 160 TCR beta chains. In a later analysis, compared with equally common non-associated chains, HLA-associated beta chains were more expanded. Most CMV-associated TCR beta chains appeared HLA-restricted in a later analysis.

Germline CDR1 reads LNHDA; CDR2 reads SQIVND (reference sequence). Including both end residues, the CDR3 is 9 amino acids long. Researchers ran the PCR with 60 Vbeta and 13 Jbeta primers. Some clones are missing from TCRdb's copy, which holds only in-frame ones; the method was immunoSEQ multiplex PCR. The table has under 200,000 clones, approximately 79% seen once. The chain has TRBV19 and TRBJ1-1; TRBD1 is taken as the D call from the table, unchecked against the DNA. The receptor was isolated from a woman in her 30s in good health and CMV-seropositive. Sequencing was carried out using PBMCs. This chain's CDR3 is CASRQSRDS.